This T cell receptor (beta chain) was recovered during a study of blood T cell repertoires in COVID-19. A remark on this clone: Other nucleotide sequences in the sample specify the same CDR3.

TCRdb keeps only in-frame clones here, not all; method: immunoSEQ multiplex PCR. The table has 150,000 or so clones, 75% to 90% seen once. CDR3 length: 14 amino acids. CDR1 is LGHDT and CDR2 is YNNKEL in the germline V gene (reference sequence). V lost 1 base and J lost 2; bases outside the gene matches: 2. The clonotype was recovered from a man older than 75 with acute or convalescent COVID-19. The chain joins TRBV3-1 (or the pseudogene TRBV3-2) to TRBJ2-7; 7 bases align to TRBD1. Sequenced material: peripheral blood. This CDR3 reads CASSQGTGPYEQYF. CDR3 coding DNA: TGTGCCAGCAGCCAAGGGACAGGCCCCTACGAGCAGTACTTC.